Listed below are T cell receptor beta chains from one sample, sequenced in a study of blood T cell repertoires in COVID-19. Sequencing was performed with immunoSEQ multiplex PCR; in TCRdb, only in-frame clones are kept and a portion is missing. This table has 110,000 to 150,000 clones, under 90% appearing once. The sample was peripheral blood. The receptor set was obtained from a man between 65 and 85 years old who had recovered from COVID-19. Both conserved end residues are part of each CDR3. The order of the fields is V gene, D gene, clone size, J gene, CDR3 DNA, CDR3 protein. The D gene is left open where the match is weak. The size field is filled for only some rows; it gives once, few, many or a size class.

>TRBV9|TRBD2|.|TRBJ2-1
TGTGCCAGCAGCGTTGGGACTAGCATGGGCAATGAGCAGTTCTTC
CASSVGTSMGNEQFF
>TRBV29-1|TRBD1|once|TRBJ1-2
TGCAGCGTTGAGAGACAGGGGTTTACCAATGGCTACACCTTC
CSVERQGFTNGYTF
>TRBV5-3|TRBD1|.|TRBJ1-5
TGTGCCAGAAGCATTAACCGGGACAGGGAGATCAATCAGCCCCAGCATTTT
CARSINRDREINQPQHF
>TRBV5-1|.|once|TRBJ2-1
TGCGCCAGCAGCTTTGGGCCATACAATGAGCAGTTCTTC
CASSFGPYNEQFF
>TRBV5-1|.|.|TRBJ2-2
TGCGCCAGCAGCTTGGGCGGGTTCACCGGGGAGCTGTTTTTT
CASSLGGFTGELFF
>TRBV25-1|.|.|TRBJ2-7
TGTGCCAGCAGTGAAGGTGGAGCAGGGGCCTACGAGCAGTACTTC
CASSEGGAGAYEQYF
>TRBV7-9|TRBD2|few|TRBJ2-7
TGTGCCAGCAGCCCGGGCGGGGTAGCGGGACGGGGCGAGCAGTACTTC
CASSPGGVAGRGEQYF
>TRBV3-1/TRBV3-2|TRBD2|.|TRBJ2-1
TGTGCCAGCAGCCACTTACTAGCGGGAGCATACAATGAGCAGTTCTTC
CASSHLLAGAYNEQFF
>TRBV7-9|.|.|TRBJ2-7
TGTGCCAGCAGCCCCAACCCCTGGGAGGTCGAGCAGTACTTC
CASSPNPWEVEQYF
>TRBV3-1/TRBV3-2|.|few|TRBJ1-2
TGTGCCAGCAGCCAAGATTTTCAGGGCCTAGGCTACACCTTC
CASSQDFQGLGYTF
>TRBV11-2|TRBD1|.|TRBJ1-2
TGTGCCAGCAGCCCATATGTAGGGGGCGTCTATGGCTACACCTTC
CASSPYVGGVYGYTF
>TRBV6-5|TRBD1|.|TRBJ1-2
TGTGCCAGCAGTTACTCCGGGACAGGGGGCGGCTATGGCTACACCTTC
CASSYSGTGGGYGYTF
>TRBV2|TRBD1|.|TRBJ1-6
TGTGCCAGCAGCCAAGGGGGACAGGGGAAGTCACCCCTCCACTTT
CASSQGGQGKSPLHF
>TRBV20-1|.|.|TRBJ2-7
TGCAGTGCTAGTCGTCTTGGCGGGAACACCTACGAGCAGTACTTC
CSASRLGGNTYEQYF
>TRBV4-1|TRBD1|.|TRBJ2-3
TGCGCCAGCAGCCAAGGCCAGGGGGCGCAAGATACGCAGTATTTT
CASSQGQGAQDTQYF
>TRBV6-6|.|.|TRBJ2-3
TGTGCCAGCAGTCCGCATCCCCTGGGAGTTTCCACAGATACGCAGTATTTT
CASSPHPLGVSTDTQYF